Included here is one T cell receptor beta chain sequence, with context. Its antigen is still unknown. Measured with immunoSEQ multiplex PCR; TCRdb has only the in-frame clones, and not every one. The table shows over a million clones, with about 80% occurring only once. All of the donors resided in Nashville, Tennessee, and each was a Caucasian adult. These data are taken from a study of shared clonotypes between healthy human individuals. The study, taken as a whole, reports: All-four-donor shared clonotypes had higher generation probabilities than non-shared clonotypes did. An expected dependence of interdonor clonotype sharing on sequencing depth was noted.

Germline values: CDR1 MDHEN, CDR2 SYDVKM. The CDR3 is 17 amino acids. V shed 5 bases and J 4 bases; nucleotides not matched to a gene: 14. V usage is TRBV28 and J usage is TRBJ1-2, with TRBD1 identical over 9 bases. Sequencing was carried out using memory CD4+ T cells from PBMCs. Subset in this sample: CD45RA-negative fraction. This TCR derives from a man aged 18 to 29 in good health. Some clones in this sample may be carry-over from other donors' samples. CDR3 sequence (DNA): TGTGCCAGCAGTGAGGGACAGGGAGTTTGGGGACGCTATGGCTACACCTTC. This sequence encodes CASSEGQGVWGRYGYTF.